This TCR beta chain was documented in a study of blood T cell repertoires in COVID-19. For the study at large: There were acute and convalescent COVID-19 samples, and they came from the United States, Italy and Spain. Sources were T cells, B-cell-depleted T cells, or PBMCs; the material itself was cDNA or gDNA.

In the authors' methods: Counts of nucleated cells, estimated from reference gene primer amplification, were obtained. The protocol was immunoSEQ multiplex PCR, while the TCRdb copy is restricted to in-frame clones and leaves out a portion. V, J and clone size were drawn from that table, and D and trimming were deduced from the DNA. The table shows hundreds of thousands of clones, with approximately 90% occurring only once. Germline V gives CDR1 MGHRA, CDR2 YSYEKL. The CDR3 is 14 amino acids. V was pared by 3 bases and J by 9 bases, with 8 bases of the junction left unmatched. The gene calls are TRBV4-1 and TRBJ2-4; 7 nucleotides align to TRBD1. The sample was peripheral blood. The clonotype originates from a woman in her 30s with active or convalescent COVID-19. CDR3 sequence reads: CASSQSTGSTIQYF. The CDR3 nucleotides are TGCGCCAGCAGCCAGTCGACAGGGTCCACCATTCAGTACTTC.